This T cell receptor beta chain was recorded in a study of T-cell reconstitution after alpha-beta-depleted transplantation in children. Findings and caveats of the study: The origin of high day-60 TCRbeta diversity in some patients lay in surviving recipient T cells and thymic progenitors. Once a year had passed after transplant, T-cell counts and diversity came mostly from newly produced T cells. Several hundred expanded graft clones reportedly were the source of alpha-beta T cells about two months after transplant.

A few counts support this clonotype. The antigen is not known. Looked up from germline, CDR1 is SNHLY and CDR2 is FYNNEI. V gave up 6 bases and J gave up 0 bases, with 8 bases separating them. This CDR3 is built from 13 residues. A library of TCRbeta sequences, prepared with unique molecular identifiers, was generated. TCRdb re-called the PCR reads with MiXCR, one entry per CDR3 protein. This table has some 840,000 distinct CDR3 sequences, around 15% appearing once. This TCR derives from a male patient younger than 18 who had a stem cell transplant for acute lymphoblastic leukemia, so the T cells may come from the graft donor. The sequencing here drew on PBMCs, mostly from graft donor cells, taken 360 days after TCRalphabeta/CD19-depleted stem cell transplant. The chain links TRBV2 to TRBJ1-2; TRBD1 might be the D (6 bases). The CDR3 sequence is CASRRTANYGYTF. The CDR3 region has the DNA TGTGCCAGCAGACGGACAGCTAACTATGGCTACACCTTC.